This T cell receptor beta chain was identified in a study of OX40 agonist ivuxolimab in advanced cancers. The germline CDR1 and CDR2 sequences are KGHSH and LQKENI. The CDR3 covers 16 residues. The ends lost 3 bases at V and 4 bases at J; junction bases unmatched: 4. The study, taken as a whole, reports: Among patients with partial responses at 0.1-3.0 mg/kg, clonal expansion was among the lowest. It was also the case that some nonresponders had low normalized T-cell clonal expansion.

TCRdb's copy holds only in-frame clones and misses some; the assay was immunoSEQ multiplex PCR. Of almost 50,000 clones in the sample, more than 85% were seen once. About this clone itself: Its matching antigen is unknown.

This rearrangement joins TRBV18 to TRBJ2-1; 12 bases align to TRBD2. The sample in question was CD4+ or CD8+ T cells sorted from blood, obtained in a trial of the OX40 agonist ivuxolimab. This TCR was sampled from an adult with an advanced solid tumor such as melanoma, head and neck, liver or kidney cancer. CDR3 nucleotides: TGTGCCAGCTCACCCCTAGCGGGAGGGGGATACAATGAGCAGTTCTTC. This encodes CASSPLAGGGYNEQFF.